This TCR beta chain came from a study of vaccination effects on CD4 cells after COVID-19 (dated 2022 in TCRdb). For the wider study: To identify antigen-specific CD4+ T cell clonotypes by their expansion, the ViraFEST assay first stimulated PBMC with viral peptide pools and then applied TCR sequencing. After vaccination, three convalescent patients were sampled both early (day +14) and late (day +241, +227, +161 respectively). Across the study, the median time from the second dose to post-vaccine sampling was 72 days (range 14 to 241). Under 2.5 million PBMC per well were cultured with roughly 10 ug/ml peptides in IMDM containing roughly 5% human AB serum, about 9.7 IU/ml IL-2 and gentamicin. SARS-CoV-2 spike-specific CD4+ TCR repertoires from before and after mRNA vaccination were compared in COVID-19 convalescent patients and in infection-naive vaccine recipients. Altogether, nine to ten COVID-19 convalescent patients and a few SARS-CoV-2-naive healthy vaccine recipients made up the full study. Cultures from other donors in the study were sequenced using the Oncomine TCR Beta short-read assay on an Illumina iSeq 100.

Counted from cysteine to phenylalanine, this CDR3 has 14 amino acids. The DNA shown is the 42-base CDR3, in frame from base 1. Sequences LNHNV (CDR1) and YYDKDF (CDR2) are obtained from the germline V gene (reference sequence). V loses 0 bases of germline sequence and J loses 3 bases, and the interval between the two ends is 9 bases. A remark on this clone: The antigen it binds to is not known. No clone much larger than this one lies a single base away; base qualities are absent.

The method behind the library was the immunoSEQ multiplex PCR assay. DNA from the cultured and isolated CD4+ T cells underwent TCR beta CDR3 sequencing. For the original study's pipeline: Non-productive TCR sequences were discarded, and reads were trimmed to the CDR3 region, with only CDR3s of 7 or more amino acids retained. Antigen-specific clonotypes were identified with the MANAFEST web app by comparing expansion in peptide wells against reference cultures. Positive clones required FDR<0.05 expansion versus reference and all other wells, odds ratio above 5, and frequency above 0.1% in two replicate wells. Clonotypes significantly expanded in SARS-CoV-2 spike wells and in at least one common cold coronavirus spike condition were defined as cross-reactive. CDR3 similarity was assessed by Levenshtein distance with the stringdist R package, and unrooted trees were built with ape in R 3.6.1. TCRdb carries this immuneACCESS record with in-frame sequences only. Its versions omit some clonotypes, under half of them owing to an unresolved V gene in the studies checked, with the rest unexplained. V and J calls and clone size come straight from that table; D and trimming were deduced from the DNA. The sample yields some 50,000 clones; 65% to 75% were counted once. The biggest ten clones account for approximately 5.6% of the sample.

Summary of the overall study and its limitations: Only a small number of convalescent patients were included, and no early post-infection timepoints were available, which limited the study. Clones induced by infection and clones induced by vaccination both contracted markedly at late timepoints after vaccination, which fits with T cell responses waning over time. Among convalescent patients, the spike-reactive repertoire after vaccination was made up mainly of new vaccine-induced clones that were largely distinct from the clones induced by infection.

After roughly 11 days of culture, CD4+ T cells were isolated with the EasySep CD4+ T cell isolation kit. Convalescent patients had PCR-confirmed SARS-CoV-2 infection between March and December 2020, before Alpha, Beta and Delta variants emerged in the United States. Each participant got two doses of an mRNA SARS-CoV-2 vaccine, either BNT162b2 or mRNA-1273. On days 3 and 7, half of the culture medium was replaced with fresh IL-2-containing medium. Unless noted otherwise, every peptide stimulation condition was grown in triplicate wells. PBMC were separated from whole blood using Ficoll-Paque Plus gradient centrifugation and were then either cryopreserved at -140C or used fresh. Genomic DNA was extracted from cultured CD4+ T cells with the QIAamp micro DNA kit.

This specimen was CD4+ T cells from PBMCs cultured without peptide, taken after COVID-19 vaccination. The chain is encoded by TRBV15 joined to TRBJ2-7; no confident D gene assignment can be made. The TCR sequence derives from a human donor who had a prior SARS-CoV-2 infection. Here the CDR3 is given as CATSRDVNDYEQYF. DNA sequence: TGTGCCACCAGCAGAGATGTAAACGACTACGAGCAGTACTTC.